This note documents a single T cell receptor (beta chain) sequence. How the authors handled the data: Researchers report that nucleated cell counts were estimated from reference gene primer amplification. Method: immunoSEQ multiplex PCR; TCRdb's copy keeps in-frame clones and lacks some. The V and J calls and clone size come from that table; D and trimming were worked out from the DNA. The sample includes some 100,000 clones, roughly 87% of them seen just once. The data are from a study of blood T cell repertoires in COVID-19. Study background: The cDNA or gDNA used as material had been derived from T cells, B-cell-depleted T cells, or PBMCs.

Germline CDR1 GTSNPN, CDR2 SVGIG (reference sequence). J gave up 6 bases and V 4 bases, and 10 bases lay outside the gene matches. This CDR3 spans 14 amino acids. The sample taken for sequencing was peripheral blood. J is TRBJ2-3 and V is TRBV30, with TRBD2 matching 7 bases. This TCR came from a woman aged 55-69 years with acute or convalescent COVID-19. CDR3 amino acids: CAWKIAGKTDTQYF. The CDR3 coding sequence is TGTGCCTGGAAAATAGCGGGCAAGACCGATACGCAGTATTTT. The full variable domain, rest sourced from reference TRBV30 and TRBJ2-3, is SQTIHQWPATLVQPVGSPLSLECTVEGTSNPNLYWYRQAAGRGLQLLFYSVGIGQISSEVPQNLSASRPQDRQFILSSKKLLLSDSGFYLCAWKIAGKTDTQYFGPGTRLTVL.